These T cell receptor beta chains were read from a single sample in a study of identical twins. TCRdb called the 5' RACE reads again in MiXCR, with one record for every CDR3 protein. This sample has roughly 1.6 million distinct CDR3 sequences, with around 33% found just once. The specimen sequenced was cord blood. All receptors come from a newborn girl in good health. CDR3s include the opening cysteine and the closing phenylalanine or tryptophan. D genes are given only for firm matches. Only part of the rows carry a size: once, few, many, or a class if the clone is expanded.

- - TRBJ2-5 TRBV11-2 TGTGCCAGCAATATGGGCTTGACTCCGCAGTACTTC CASNMGLTPQYF
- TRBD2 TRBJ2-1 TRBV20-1 TGCAGTGCTAGAAGGACGGGACTAGTATACAATGAGCAGTTCTTC CSARRTGLVYNEQFF
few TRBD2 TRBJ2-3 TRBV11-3 TGTGCCAGCAGCTATGTAGCGGGGGGGCCCGATACGCAGTATTTT CASSYVAGGPDTQYF
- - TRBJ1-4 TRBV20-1 TGCAGTGCTAGAGATCGGAGTCAGGCGCCTAATGAAAAACTGTTTTTT CSARDRSQAPNEKLFF
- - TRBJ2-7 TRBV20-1 TGCAGTGCCCAGGATCAACTAATTCAGTACTTC CSAQDQLIQYF
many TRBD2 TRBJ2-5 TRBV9 TGTGCCAGCAGCGTAGCTAGCGGGAGAGAGACCCAGTACTTC CASSVASGRETQYF
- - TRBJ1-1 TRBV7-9 TGTGCCAGCAGCTTAGATCTGGGCTTGGGGAACACTGAAGCTTTCTTT CASSLDLGLGNTEAFF
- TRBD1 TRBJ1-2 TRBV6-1 TGTGCCTTCCGGACAGGGGGCGACTATGGCTACACCTTC CAFRTGGDYGYTF
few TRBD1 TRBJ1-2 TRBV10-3 TGTGCCACTGGGACAGGGGGCTATGGCTACACCTTC CATGTGGYGYTF
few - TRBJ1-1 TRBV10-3 TGTGCCATCAGTGGCCCCCCGGGCAGACTGAACACTGAAGCTTTCTTT CAISGPPGRLNTEAFF
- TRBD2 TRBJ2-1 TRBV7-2 TGTGCCAGCAGCCCAGAAGGGACTATTTTAAGCTCCTACAATGAGCAGTTCTTC CASSPEGTILSSYNEQFF
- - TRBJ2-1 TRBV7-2 TGTGCCAGCAGCTTAGTGCTTAGGGGGGGAGAGCAGTTCTTC CASSLVLRGGEQFF
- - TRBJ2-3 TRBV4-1 TGCGCCAGCAGCCAAGTCATGGCGACTAGCACAGATACGCAGTATTTT CASSQVMATSTDTQYF
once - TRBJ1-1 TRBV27 TGTGCCAGCAGTTTCACCGGATTACTCACTGAAGCTTTCTTT CASSFTGLLTEAFF
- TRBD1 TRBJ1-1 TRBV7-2 TGTGCCAGCAGCAACAGGGGGCGCGGAGCCATGAACACTGAAGCTTTCTTT CASSNRGRGAMNTEAFF
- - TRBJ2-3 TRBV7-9 TGTGCCAGCGGCCCCGTAGCGATCACAGATACGCAGTATTTT CASGPVAITDTQYF
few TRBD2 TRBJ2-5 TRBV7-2 TGTGCCAGCAGCTTAAGGCCGACTAGCGGGAACCAAGAGACCCAGTACTTC CASSLRPTSGNQETQYF
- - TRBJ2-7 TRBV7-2 TGTGCCAGCAGCTTAGCTAGCGCCTACAATGAGCAGTACTTC CASSLASAYNEQYF
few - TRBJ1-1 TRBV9 TGTGCCAGCAGCGTAGGAGGGGGTACCACTGAAGCTTTCTTT CASSVGGGTTEAFF
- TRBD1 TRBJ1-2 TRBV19 TGTGCCAGTACCCAAGGAGGCGTACTGTGGACAGGGGTTAACTATGGCTACACCTTC CASTQGGVLWTGVNYGYTF
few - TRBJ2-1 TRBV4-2 TGTGCCAGCAGCCAAGATTCGGGACTCCACAGTGAGCAGTTCTTC CASSQDSGLHSEQFF
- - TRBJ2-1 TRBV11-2 TGTGCCAGCAGCTCCTCGCCGGGGACTGCTAAATACAATGAGCAGTTCTTC CASSSSPGTAKYNEQFF
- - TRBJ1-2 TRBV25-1 TGTGCCGGCAGTGATGGACGGCGGAACTATGGCTACACCTTC CAGSDGRRNYGYTF
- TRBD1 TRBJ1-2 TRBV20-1 TGCAGTGCTAGTGACAGGGTTGGCTACACCTTC CSASDRVGYTF
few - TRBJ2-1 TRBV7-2 TGTGCCAGCAGCTTAGTGCGGCATAGCCGCTCCTACAATGAGCAGTTCTTC CASSLVRHSRSYNEQFF
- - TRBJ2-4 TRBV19 TGTGCCTGTAGTATCGGCAGGGTCGGTAACATTCAGTACTTC CACSIGRVGNIQYF
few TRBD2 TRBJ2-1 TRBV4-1 TGCGCCAGCAACCTTCGTCCGGGACTAGCTCGCAATGAGCAGTTCTTC CASNLRPGLARNEQFF
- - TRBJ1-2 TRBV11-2 TGTGCCAGCAGCTTAGAGTACCGACCCTTCCATGGCTACACCTTC CASSLEYRPFHGYTF
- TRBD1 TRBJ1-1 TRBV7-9 TGTGCCAGCAGCTTAGCTCGGGGACAGGGGTTTGCTGAAGCTTTCTTT CASSLARGQGFAEAFF
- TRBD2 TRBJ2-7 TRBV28 TGTGCCAGCAGTTTCGCGGGAGGGGACTACGAGCAGTACTTC CASSFAGGDYEQYF
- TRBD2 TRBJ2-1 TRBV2 TGTGCCAGCAGTGATTCGTCCCGGGCTAGCGGACTGACCTACGAGCAGTTCTTC CASSDSSRASGLTYEQFF
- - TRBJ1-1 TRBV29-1 TGCAGCGTAACCCGCAACACTGAAGCTTTCTTT CSVTRNTEAFF
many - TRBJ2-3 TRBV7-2 TGTGCCAGCAGCTTAGGGCGGAGCACAGATACGCAGTATTTT CASSLGRSTDTQYF
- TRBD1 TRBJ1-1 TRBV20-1 TGCAGTGCTAAACCGGGACAGGGGGCGCGGAACACTGAAGCTTTCTTT CSAKPGQGARNTEAFF
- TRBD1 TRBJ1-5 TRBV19 TGTGCCAGTAGTATCGCGACAGGGGGGAATCAGCCCCAGCATTTT CASSIATGGNQPQHF
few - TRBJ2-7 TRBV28 TGTGCCAGCAGTTCCTCCGGGGCGAACTCCTACGAGCAGTACTTC CASSSSGANSYEQYF
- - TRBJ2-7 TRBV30 TGTGCCTGGGGACAGATTTACGAGCAGTACTTC CAWGQIYEQYF
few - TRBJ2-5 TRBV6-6 TGTGCCAGCAGTCTCGGACTTGGTCAGCTCCAAGAGACCCAGTACTTC CASSLGLGQLQETQYF
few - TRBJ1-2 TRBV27 TGTGCCAGCAGCCCCGTACCGTTCTACTATGGCTACACCTTC CASSPVPFYYGYTF
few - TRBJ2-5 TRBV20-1 TGCAGTGCTAGAGTGGAGTGGCGGGCCGGCGGGGAAGAGACCCAGTACTTC CSARVEWRAGGEETQYF
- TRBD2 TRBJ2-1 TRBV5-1 TGCGCCAGCAGCTTGGCGCCGGGACTAGCGGGAACAATTGGGCAGTTCTTC CASSLAPGLAGTIGQFF
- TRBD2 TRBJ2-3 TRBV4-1 TGCGCCAGCAGCCAAGAGCCGACTAGCGGGAGCCATACGCAGTATTTT CASSQEPTSGSHTQYF
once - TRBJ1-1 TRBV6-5 TGTGCCAGCAGTCCCCCGCAGGGTGAAGCTTTCTTT CASSPPQGEAFF
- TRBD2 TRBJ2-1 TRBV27 TGTGCCAGCAGTTCCCCCAGACTAGCGGGGTCCTACAATGAGCAGTTCTTC CASSSPRLAGSYNEQFF
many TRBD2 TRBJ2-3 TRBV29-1 TGCAGCGTTGTAGGTACTAGCGGAAACACAGATACGCAGTATTTT CSVVGTSGNTDTQYF
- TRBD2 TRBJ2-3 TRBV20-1 TGCAGTGCTAGAGATCGGACTAGCCTGACAGATACGCAGTATTTT CSARDRTSLTDTQYF
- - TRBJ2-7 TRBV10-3 TGTGCCACATCATGGAGGGACAGCTACGAGCAGTACTTC CATSWRDSYEQYF
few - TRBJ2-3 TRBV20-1 TGCAGTGCCACACAGGGTGGGAGCACAGATACGCAGTATTTT CSATQGGSTDTQYF
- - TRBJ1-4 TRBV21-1 TGTGCCAGCAGCGTCCCGGGACAGGGGCCCACGGGACCCAATGAAAAACTGTTTTTT CASSVPGQGPTGPNEKLFF
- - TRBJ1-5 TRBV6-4 TGTGCCAGCAGTGTCCCTCGAGGGTTTGATCAGCCCCAGCATTTT CASSVPRGFDQPQHF
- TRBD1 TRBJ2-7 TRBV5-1 TGCGCCAGCGGTCCCGGGACAGGAGCTTACGAGCAGTACTTC CASGPGTGAYEQYF
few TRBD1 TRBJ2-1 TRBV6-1 TGTGCCAGCAGTGAAGCACGAGGGACAGCCTCCTACAATGAGCAGTTCTTC CASSEARGTASYNEQFF